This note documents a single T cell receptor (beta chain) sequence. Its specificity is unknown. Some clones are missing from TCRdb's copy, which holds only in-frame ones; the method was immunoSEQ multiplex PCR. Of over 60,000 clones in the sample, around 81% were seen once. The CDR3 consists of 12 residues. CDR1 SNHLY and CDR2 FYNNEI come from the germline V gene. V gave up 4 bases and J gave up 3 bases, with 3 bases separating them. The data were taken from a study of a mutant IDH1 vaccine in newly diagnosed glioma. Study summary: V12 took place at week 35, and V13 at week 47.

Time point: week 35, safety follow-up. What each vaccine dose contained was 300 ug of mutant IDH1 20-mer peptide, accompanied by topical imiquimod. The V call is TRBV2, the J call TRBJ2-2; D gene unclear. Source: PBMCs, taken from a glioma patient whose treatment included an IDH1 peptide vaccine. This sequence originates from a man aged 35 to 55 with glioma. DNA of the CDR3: TGTGCCAGCAGTGCCCACACCGGGGAGCTGTTTTTT. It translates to CASSAHTGELFF.